One sample yielded the 30 T cell receptor beta chains listed below, sequenced in a study of blood T cells in healthy people across ages (dated by TCRdb to the mid-2010s). Library method: 5' RACE. Sequencing was performed on an Illumina HiSeq 2500. The second PCR ran for about 7 to 11 cycles and used a J-beta primer mix along with a sample-barcoded 5' primer. Clones were called with MiXCR by TCRdb after fastp trimmed the public reads at Q25, and only in-frame beta chains were retained. CDR3 protein duplicates are merged, each entry listing the most common genes and DNA. Counted in this sample were about 670,000 distinct CDR3 sequences; approximately 52% of them appeared once. The ten largest clones capture about 13% of the sample. Sequenced: blood. All receptors come from a woman aged 80 or over in good health.

Concerning this clonotype: A read error is possible here, since a much larger clone lies one base away. The V gene is TRBV18, the J gene TRBJ2-7; no firm D call. The DNA end is a closer match to TRBJ2-4, so the J assignment may be wrong. This CDR3 has 14 residues. In germline, CDR1 is KGHSH, CDR2 LQKENI. CDR3 nucleotides: TGTCCCAGCTCACCACCAGCGGCCAAAAACATTCAGTACTTC. Translating it yields CPSSPPAAKNIQYF.

Turning to this clonotype: One end of the junction varies from germline; a read error may be responsible. The DNA of the CDR3 is TGTACCAGCAGCTTAGCTGGGGGGAGCACAGATACGCAGTATTTT. This sequence encodes CTSSLAGGSTDTQYF. J is TRBJ2-3 and V is TRBV7-9, with D perhaps matching TRBD2 (6 bases). The CDR3 consists of 15 residues. Germline V gene lookup returns CDR1 SEHNR and CDR2 FQNEAQ (reference sequence). Full variable domain (rest looked up from reference TRBV7-9 and TRBJ2-3): DTGVSQNPRHKITKRGQNVTFRCDPISEHNRLYWYRQTLGQGPEFLTYFQNEAQLEKSRLLSDRFSAERPKGSFSTLEIQRTEQGDSAMYLCTSSLAGGSTDTQYFGPGTRLTVL.

The genes are TRBV3-1 and TRBJ2-1, with TRBD2 as a possible D gene (5 bases). The CDR3 spans 13 residues. The V end lost 3 bases, the J end lost 6 bases, and 9 bases lay between the germline ends. Germline loops: CDR1 LGHDT, CDR2 YNNKEL (reference sequence). The CDR3 nucleotides read TGTGCCAGCAGCCAGCGGGTTTCCAATGAGCAGTTCTTC. It specifies CASSQRVSNEQFF.

Details on this clonotype: Its ends do not fully match the called genes, so a read error is possible. The chain uses TRBV29-1 and TRBJ2-7, with D possibly TRBD1 on 6 matching bases. This CDR3 contains 12 residues. Germline CDR1 reads SQVTM; CDR2 reads ANQGSEA. The CDR3 loop reads CSAWGQGYEQYF. CDR3 nucleotides: TGCAGCGCCTGGGGGCAGGGCTACGAGCAGTACTTT.

This clonotype was seen a handful of times. J is TRBJ2-7 and V is TRBV3-1, with TRBD2 identical over 7 bases. Losses at the gene ends were 2 bases for V and 6 bases for J; bases not matched to a gene: 4. CDR1 is LGHDT, CDR2 YNNKEL, per germline (reference sequence). The CDR3 spans 13 residues. The CDR3 DNA sequence: TGTGCCAGCAGCCAATTGGGGGGGTGCGAGCAGTACTTC. Its translation is CASSQLGGCEQYF.

For this clonotype: A much larger clone lies one base from this, so it may be a read error. V is TRBV7-2 and J is TRBJ2-2; unclear D gene. Trimming left V 5 bases short and J 4 bases short, with 8 bases between. The germline V gene has CDR1 SGHTA and CDR2 FQGNSA. This CDR3 is built from 13 residues. The CDR3 nucleotides are TGTGCCAGCAGCGTAGTTTCCACCGGGGAGCTGTTTTTT. Protein: CASSVVSTGELFF.

The chain has TRBV6-2 or TRBV6-3 and TRBJ2-3; D remains unclear. V dropped 8 bases and J dropped 5 bases, with 8 bases sitting between them. The germline CDR1 and CDR2 sequences are MNHEY and SVGEGT. The CDR3 has 11 amino acids. The CDR3 nucleotides are TGTGCCAGCGGAAGACTAGATACGCAGTATTTT. Protein product: CASGRLDTQYF.

This clonotype was detected a few times. The chain combines TRBV7-3 with TRBJ2-2; 13 bases are shared with TRBD2. V gave up 1 base and J gave up 6 bases; unmatched junction bases: 2. The CDR3 has 16 amino acids. In germline, CDR1 is SGHTA, CDR2 FQGTGA. CDR3 amino acids: CASSLILAGGPGELFF. CDR3 DNA: TGTGCCAGCAGCTTAATACTAGCGGGAGGGCCCGGGGAGCTGTTTTTT.

There are many counts of this clonotype. The V gene is TRBV6-6, the J gene TRBJ1-5; 7 positions match TRBD1. Per germline, CDR1 MNHNY and CDR2 SVGAGI (reference sequence). V lost 6 bases to trimming and J lost 3 bases; unmatched junction nucleotides: 8. This CDR3 has 15 residues. CDR3 residues: CASRRQGANNQPQHF. The CDR3 nucleotides are TGTGCCAGCAGGCGACAGGGAGCTAACAATCAGCCCCAGCATTTT.

As for this clonotype: The junction departs from the called germline gene at one end, perhaps through a read error. This chain uses TRBV5-1 with TRBJ2-1; D gene uncertain. Germline CDR1 SGHRS, CDR2 YFSETQ. The CDR3 is 12 amino acids. The CDR3 bases are TGCGCCAGCACCGGTACCTACAATGAGCAGTCCTTC. This gives the protein CASTGTYNEQSF.

This clonotype has at least ten counts. This chain joins TRBV12-3 or TRBV12-4 and TRBJ2-1; a weak D match, TRBD2 (6 bases). V gave up 5 bases and J gave up 8 bases, with 22 bases separating them. The CDR3 consists of 16 residues. CDR3 sequence: CASSEGISGAGDEQFF. In DNA, the CDR3 is TGTGCCAGCAGTGAGGGGATTAGCGGAGCCGGCGATGAGCAGTTCTTC.

V usage is TRBV30 and J usage is TRBJ2-6; 9 bases line up with TRBD1. The CDR3 runs to 15 residues. With 4 bases clipped from V and 2 bases from J, the junction kept 3 bases outside the gene matches. The germline V gene has CDR1 GTSNPN and CDR2 SVGIG (reference sequence). The CDR3 sequence is CAWTRDRAGANVLTF. The CDR3 DNA reads as TGTGCCTGGACCAGGGACAGGGCTGGGGCCAACGTCCTGACTTTC.

This chain connects TRBV2 to TRBJ2-5, with unresolved D. The DNA end favors TRBJ2-4, so the J call may be wrong. Germline values: CDR1 SNHLY, CDR2 FYNNEI. The CDR3 has 14 amino acids. The CDR3 here is CASRDPGLKNIQYF. CDR3 DNA: TGTGCCAGCAGGGACCCCGGTTTGAAAAACATTCAGTACTTC.

Concerning this clonotype itself: One base away lies a much larger clone, so this may be a sequencing read error. This chain connects TRBV20-1 to TRBJ2-4; TRBD2 is a possible D gene (5 bases). This CDR3 spans 15 amino acids. V shed 5 bases and J shed 0 bases, with 14 bases lying between them. Germline loops: CDR1 DFQATT, CDR2 SNEGSKA (reference sequence). The CDR3 nucleotides read TGCAGTGCTCCCGACTACCAACTAGCCAAAAACATTCAGTACTTC. This encodes CSAPDYQLAKNIQYF.

The chain uses TRBV7-2 and TRBJ2-1, with D unresolved. Between the trimmed V and J ends, which lost 4 bases and 6 bases, there was a span of 10 bases. Germline V lookup: CDR1 SGHTA, CDR2 FQGNSA. This CDR3 has 13 residues. The CDR3 spells CASSSRVVNEQFF. CDR3 bases: TGTGCCAGCAGCTCTCGGGTAGTCAATGAGCAGTTCTTC.

This chain's CDR3 is CASSELGGPGANVLTF. The CDR3 DNA sequence: TGTGCCAGCAGTGAGCTCGGGGGTCCAGGGGCCAACGTCCTGACTTTC. The chain couples TRBV25-1 to TRBJ2-6; possibly TRBD2 for D (6 bases). Germline CDR1 is MGHDK and CDR2 is SYGVNS. This CDR3 spans 16 amino acids. Trimming removed 3 bases at V and 4 bases at J, with 13 bases between.

The rearrangement links TRBV20-1 to TRBJ2-1; 10 nucleotides agree with TRBD2. V lost 6 bases and J lost 4; bases outside the gene matches: 12. The CDR3 runs to 16 residues. Germline V gene lookup returns CDR1 DFQATT and CDR2 SNEGSKA (reference sequence). CDR3 loop: CSAIYSTAGGYNEQFF. The CDR3 DNA sequence: TGCAGTGCGATCTACTCCACAGCGGGAGGGTACAATGAGCAGTTCTTC.

This clonotype was observed at least ten times. The chain recombines TRBV3-1 with TRBJ2-7; no clear D gene. Germline V gene sequence: CDR1 LGHDT, CDR2 YNNKEL (reference sequence). Trimming removed 1 base at V and 0 bases at J, with 13 bases between. CDR3 size: 16 residues. The CDR3 DNA is TGTGCCAGCAGCCAAGTGGTCCTTACCAGCTCCTACGAGCAGTACTTC. This gives the protein CASSQVVLTSSYEQYF.

Comments on this clonotype: Just one base apart from a much larger clone, this may be a read error. The chain carries TRBV5-4 and TRBJ2-5; unclear D gene. The ends were cut back, 4 bases at V and 11 bases at J, with 18 bases in the middle. From germline, CDR1 is SGHNT and CDR2 YYREEE (reference sequence). The CDR3 has 13 amino acids. The CDR3 spells CASSPTVGNDQYF. The DNA for the CDR3 is TGTGCCAGCAGCCCGACGGTTGGGAATGATCAGTACTTC.

The rearrangement uses TRBV29-1 and TRBJ2-1; 8 bases line up with TRBD2. Germline CDR1 reads SQVTM; CDR2 reads ANQGSEA. The CDR3 is 15 residues long. Trimming at V came to 1 base and at J to 4 bases, leaving 6 bases not matched to a gene. In nucleotides, the CDR3 is TGCAGCGTTGAAGTCCGGGGGGGGGTTTACAATGAGCAGTTCTTC. Protein sequence: CSVEVRGGVYNEQFF.

V is TRBV27 and J is TRBJ1-1; D call uncertain. Germline CDR1 MNHEY, CDR2 SMNVEV (reference sequence). CDR3 length: 14 amino acids. V was clipped by 3 bases and J by 4 bases, with 12 bases between them. The CDR3: CASSFVGMGTEAFF. The CDR3 DNA follows: TGTGCCAGCAGTTTTGTAGGGATGGGCACTGAAGCTTTCTTT.

This rearrangement joins TRBV5-1 to TRBJ2-1; 8 nucleotides line up with TRBD2. CDR3 length equals 13 residues. CDR1 is SGHRS and CDR2 is YFSETQ in the germline V gene. The J segment lost 10 bases and the V segment lost 7 bases, leaving 10 bases of the junction unmatched. The CDR3 DNA follows: TGCGCCAGCTCACTAGCGGACTACTACGAGCAGTTCTTC. It translates to CASSLADYYEQFF. The full variable domain, rest sourced from reference TRBV5-1 and TRBJ2-1, is KAGVTQTPRYLIKTRGQQVTLSCSPISGHRSVSWYQQTPGQGLQFLFEYFSETQRNKGNFPGRFSGRQFSNSRSEMNVSTLELGDSALYLCASSLADYYEQFFGPGTRLTVL.

This clonotype has at least ten counts. A read error may be the cause here, since a much bigger clone is one base away. The CDR3 reads CAISRGRAGPDEQFF. As DNA, the CDR3 is TGTGCCATCAGCCGTGGACGAGCGGGACCCGATGAGCAGTTCTTC. The chain recombines TRBV10-3 with TRBJ2-1, with 7 bases that match TRBD2. The CDR3 spans 15 residues. Trimming at V came to 6 bases and at J to 8 bases, leaving 13 bases not matched to a gene. CDR1 and CDR2 from the germline V gene are ENHRY and SYGVKD.

Remarks on this clonotype: This could be a read error, since a much larger clone is one nucleotide away. This chain connects TRBV12-3 or TRBV12-4 to TRBJ1-1, with a possible D match to TRBD1 (5 bases). CDR3 length: 14 amino acids. The CDR3: CASSTKRGGTGAFF. CDR3 DNA sequence: TGTGCCAGCAGTACAAAGAGGGGCGGCACTGGAGCTTTCTTT.

The genes are TRBV6-6 and TRBJ2-3; D could derive from TRBD1 or TRBD2 (5 bases each). CDR1 is MNHNY, CDR2 SVGAGI, per germline (reference sequence). CDR3 length: 16 residues. V was clipped by 6 bases and J by 2 bases, with 18 bases between them. Here the CDR3 reads CASSHGISGPTDTQYF. DNA of the CDR3: TGTGCCAGCAGCCACGGCATATCGGGGCCCACAGATACGCAGTATTTT.

This clonotype was counted many times. V gene TRBV4-1 combines with J gene TRBJ2-5; D remains ambiguous. Germline CDR1 and CDR2: MGHRA and YSYEKL. CDR3 length: 13 amino acids. V was clipped by 2 bases and J by 5 bases, with 9 bases between them. The CDR3 loop is CASSQLVGETQYF. CDR3 in DNA: TGCGCCAGCAGCCAATTGGTGGGGGAGACCCAGTACTTC.

V and J are TRBV3-1 and TRBJ2-1, with D perhaps TRBD1 or TRBD2 (6 bases each). The CDR3 consists of 13 residues. Germline V lookup: CDR1 LGHDT, CDR2 YNNKEL (reference sequence). Trimming cost V 3 bases and J 7 bases, with 10 bases left between them. In DNA, the CDR3 is TGTGCCAGCAGCCACTGGGGGGCAAATGAGCAGTTCTTC. This sequence encodes CASSHWGANEQFF.

This clonotype appeared once. This sequence may be a read error, since a much larger clone differs from it by one base. V is TRBV7-9 and J is TRBJ2-5; a possible D gene is TRBD2 (6 bases). CDR3 length: 17 residues. Germline CDR1 is SEHNR and CDR2 is FQNEAQ (reference sequence). V was pared by 5 bases and J by 4 bases, with 23 bases between. DNA of the CDR3: TGTGCCAGCAGCACGACTTCGCCGGGACTGGGGACAGAGACCCAGTACTTC. Encoded protein: CASSTTSPGLGTETQYF. The full variable domain, its missing parts supplied by reference TRBV7-9 and TRBJ2-5, is DTGVSQNPRHKITKRGQNVTFRCDPISEHNRLYWYRQTLGQGPEFLTYFQNEAQLEKSRLLSDRFSAERPKGSFSTLEIQRTEQGDSAMYLCASSTTSPGLGTETQYFGPGTRLLVL.

A single count supports this clonotype. The chain has TRBV7-2 and TRBJ2-7; 12 bases agree with TRBD2. The DNA end favors TRBJ2-5, so the J call may be wrong. This CDR3 region has 16 residues. Germline CDR1 is SGHTA and CDR2 is FQGNSA. The CDR3 bases are TGTGCCAGCAGCCCCCCTAGCGGGGGGGCCAGTGAGACCCAGTACTTC. Translating gives CASSPPSGGASETQYF.

On this clonotype: Possible read error: a much larger clone is one base away. This chain connects TRBV20-1 to TRBJ2-5; the match to TRBD2 covers 10 bases. The CDR3 has 16 residues. V was clipped by 3 bases and J by 7 bases; unmatched bases: 14. The germline V gene encodes CDR1 DFQATT and CDR2 SNEGSKA (reference sequence). The CDR3 spells CSARSLAGIDVGTQYF. The CDR3 DNA reads as TGCAGTGCTAGGTCACTAGCGGGGATTGACGTTGGGACCCAGTACTTC.